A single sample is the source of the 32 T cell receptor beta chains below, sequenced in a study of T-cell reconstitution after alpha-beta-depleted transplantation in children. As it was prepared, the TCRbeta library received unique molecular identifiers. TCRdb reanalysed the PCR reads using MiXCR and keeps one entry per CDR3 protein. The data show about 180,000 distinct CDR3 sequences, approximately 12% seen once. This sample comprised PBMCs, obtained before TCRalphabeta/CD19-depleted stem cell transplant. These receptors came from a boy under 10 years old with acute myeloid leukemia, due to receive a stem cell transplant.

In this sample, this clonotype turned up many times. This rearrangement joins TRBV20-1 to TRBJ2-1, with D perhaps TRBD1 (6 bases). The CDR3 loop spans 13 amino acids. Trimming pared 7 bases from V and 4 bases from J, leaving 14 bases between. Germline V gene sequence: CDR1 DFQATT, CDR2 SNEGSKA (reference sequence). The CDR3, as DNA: TGCAGTGTCAGGGGCGGAAATTACAATGAGCAGTTCTTC. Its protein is CSVRGGNYNEQFF.

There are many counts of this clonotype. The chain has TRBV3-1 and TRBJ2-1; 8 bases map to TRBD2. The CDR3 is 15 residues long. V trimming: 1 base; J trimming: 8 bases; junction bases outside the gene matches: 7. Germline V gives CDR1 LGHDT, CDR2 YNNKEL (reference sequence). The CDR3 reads CASSQGWRGADEQFF. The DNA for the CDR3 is TGTGCCAGCAGCCAAGGTTGGCGGGGGGCGGATGAGCAGTTCTTC.

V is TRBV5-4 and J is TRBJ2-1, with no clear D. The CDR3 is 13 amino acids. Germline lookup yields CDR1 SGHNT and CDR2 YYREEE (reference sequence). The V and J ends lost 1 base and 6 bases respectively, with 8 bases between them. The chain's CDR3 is CASSLSHSNEQFF. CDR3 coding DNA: TGTGCCAGCAGCTTGTCCCACTCCAATGAGCAGTTCTTC.

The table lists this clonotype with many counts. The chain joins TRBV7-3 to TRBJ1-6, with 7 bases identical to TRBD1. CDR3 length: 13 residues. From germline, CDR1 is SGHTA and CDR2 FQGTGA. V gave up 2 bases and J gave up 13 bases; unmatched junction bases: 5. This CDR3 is CASSLETGYPLHF. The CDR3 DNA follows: TGTGCCAGCAGCTTAGAGACAGGGTATCCCCTCCACTTT.

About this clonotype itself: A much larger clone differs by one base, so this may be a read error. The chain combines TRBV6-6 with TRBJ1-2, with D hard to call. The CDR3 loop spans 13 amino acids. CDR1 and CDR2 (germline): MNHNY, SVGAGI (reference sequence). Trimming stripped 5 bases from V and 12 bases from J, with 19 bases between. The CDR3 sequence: CASSLPSLGGDTF. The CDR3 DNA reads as TGTGCCAGCAGTCTCCCGAGCTTGGGAGGCGACACCTTC.

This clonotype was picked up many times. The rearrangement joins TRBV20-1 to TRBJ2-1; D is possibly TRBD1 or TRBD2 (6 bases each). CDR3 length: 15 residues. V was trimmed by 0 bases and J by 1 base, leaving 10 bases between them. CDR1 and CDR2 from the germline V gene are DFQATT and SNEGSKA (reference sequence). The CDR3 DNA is TGCAGTGCTAGAGAAGGGGGGAAGTCCTACAATGAGCAGTTCTTC. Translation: CSAREGGKSYNEQFF.

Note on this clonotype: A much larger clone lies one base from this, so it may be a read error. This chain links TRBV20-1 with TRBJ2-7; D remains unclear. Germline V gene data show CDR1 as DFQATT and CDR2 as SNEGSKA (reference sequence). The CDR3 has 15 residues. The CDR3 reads CSARELTELTYEKYF. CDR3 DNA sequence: TGCAGTGCTAGAGAACTCACAGAACTAACCTACGAGAAGTACTTC.

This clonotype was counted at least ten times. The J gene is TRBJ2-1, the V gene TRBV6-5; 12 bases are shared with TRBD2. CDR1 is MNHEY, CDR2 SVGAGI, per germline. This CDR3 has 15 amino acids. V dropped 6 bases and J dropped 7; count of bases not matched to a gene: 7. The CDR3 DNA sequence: TGTGCCAGCAGAGCCCTAGCGGGGGGGCGTAATGAGCAGTTCTTC. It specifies CASRALAGGRNEQFF.

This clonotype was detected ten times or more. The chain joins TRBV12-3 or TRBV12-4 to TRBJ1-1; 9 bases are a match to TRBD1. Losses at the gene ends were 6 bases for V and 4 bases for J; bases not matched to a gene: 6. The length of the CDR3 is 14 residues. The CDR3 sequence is CASRLQQGATEAFF. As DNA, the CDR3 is TGTGCCAGCAGGTTACAACAGGGGGCCACTGAAGCTTTCTTT.

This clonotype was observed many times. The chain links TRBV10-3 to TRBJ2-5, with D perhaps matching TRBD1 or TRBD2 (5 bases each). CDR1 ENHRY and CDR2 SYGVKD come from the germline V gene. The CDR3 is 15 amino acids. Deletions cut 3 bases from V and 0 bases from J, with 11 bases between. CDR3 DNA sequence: TGTGCCATCAGTGATCGGGACGACAACCAAGAGACCCAGTACTTC. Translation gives CAISDRDDNQETQYF.

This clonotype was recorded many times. CDR3 amino acids: CASRLGQGTDPSGANVLTF. In DNA, the CDR3 is TGTGCCAGCAGGTTGGGACAAGGGACAGACCCCTCTGGGGCCAACGTCCTGACTTTC. The rearrangement uses TRBV12-3 or TRBV12-4 and TRBJ2-6; 7 nucleotides agree with TRBD1. J gave up 0 bases and V 6 bases, and 14 bases lay outside the gene matches. The CDR3 length is 19 residues.

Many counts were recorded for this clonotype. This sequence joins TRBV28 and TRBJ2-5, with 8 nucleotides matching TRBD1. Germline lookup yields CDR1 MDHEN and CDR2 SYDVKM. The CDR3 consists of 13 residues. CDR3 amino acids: CAATGQGQETQYF. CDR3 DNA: TGTGCTGCCACAGGACAGGGCCAAGAGACCCAGTACTTC. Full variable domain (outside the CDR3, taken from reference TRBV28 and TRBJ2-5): DVKVTQSSRYLVKRTGEKVFLECVQDMDHENMFWYRQDPGLGLRLIYFSYDVKMKEKGDIPEGYSVSREKKERFSLILESASTNQTSMYLCAATGQGQETQYFGPGTRLLVL.

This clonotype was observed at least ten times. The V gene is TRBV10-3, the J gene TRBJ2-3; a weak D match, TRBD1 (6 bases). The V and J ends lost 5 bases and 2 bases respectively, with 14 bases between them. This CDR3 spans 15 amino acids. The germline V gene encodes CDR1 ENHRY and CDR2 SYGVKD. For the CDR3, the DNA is TGTGCCATCAGTCTGCAAGGGGGTTACACAGATACGCAGTATTTT. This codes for CAISLQGGYTDTQYF.

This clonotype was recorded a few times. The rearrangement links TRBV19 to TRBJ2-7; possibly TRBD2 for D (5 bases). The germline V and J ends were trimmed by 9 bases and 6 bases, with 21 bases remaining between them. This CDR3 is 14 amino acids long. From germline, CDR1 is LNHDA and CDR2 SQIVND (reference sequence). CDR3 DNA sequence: TGTGCCAGGCCCCGCGGGCCGTGGGCTAGCGAGCAGTACTTC. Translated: CARPRGPWASEQYF.

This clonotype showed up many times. Here the CDR3 DNA reads TGTGCCACCAGCAGGATGACGACAGGCACCTGGGTTCAGCCCCAGCATTTT. The encoded protein is CATSRMTTGTWVQPQHF. The chain links TRBV15 to TRBJ1-5; weak D call: TRBD1 (6 bases). Germline CDR1 and CDR2: LNHNV and YYDKDF (reference sequence). With 3 bases removed from V and 6 bases from J, the gap between germline ends came to 21 bases. CDR3 length equals 17 residues.

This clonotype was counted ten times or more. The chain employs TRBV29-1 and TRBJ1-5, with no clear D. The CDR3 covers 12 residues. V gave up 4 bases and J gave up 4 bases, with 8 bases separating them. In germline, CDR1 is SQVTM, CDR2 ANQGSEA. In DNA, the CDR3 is TGCAGCGTTGTTTTCGGGAATCAGCCCCAGCATTTT. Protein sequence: CSVVFGNQPQHF. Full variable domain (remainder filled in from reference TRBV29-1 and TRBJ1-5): SAVISQKPSRDICQRGTSLTIQCQVDSQVTMMFWYRQQPGQSLTLIATANQGSEATYESGFVIDKFPISRPNLTFSTLTVSNMSPEDSSIYLCSVVFGNQPQHFGDGTRLSIL.

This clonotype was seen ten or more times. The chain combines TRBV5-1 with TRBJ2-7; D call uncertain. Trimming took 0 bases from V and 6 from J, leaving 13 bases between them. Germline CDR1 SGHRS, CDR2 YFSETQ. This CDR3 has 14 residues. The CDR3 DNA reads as TGCGCCAGCAGCTTGGACGTTCGGGCGACCGAGCAGTACTTC. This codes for CASSLDVRATEQYF. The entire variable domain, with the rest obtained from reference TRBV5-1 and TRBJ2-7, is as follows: KAGVTQTPRYLIKTRGQQVTLSCSPISGHRSVSWYQQTPGQGLQFLFEYFSETQRNKGNFPGRFSGRQFSNSRSEMNVSTLELGDSALYLCASSLDVRATEQYFGPGTRLTVT.

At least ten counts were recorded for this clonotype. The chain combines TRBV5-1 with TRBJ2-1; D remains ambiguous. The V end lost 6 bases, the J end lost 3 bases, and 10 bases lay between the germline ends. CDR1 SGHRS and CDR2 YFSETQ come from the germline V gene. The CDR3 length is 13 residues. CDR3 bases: TGCGCCAGCATCGCTGACGGCTACAATGAGCAGTTCTTC. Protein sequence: CASIADGYNEQFF.

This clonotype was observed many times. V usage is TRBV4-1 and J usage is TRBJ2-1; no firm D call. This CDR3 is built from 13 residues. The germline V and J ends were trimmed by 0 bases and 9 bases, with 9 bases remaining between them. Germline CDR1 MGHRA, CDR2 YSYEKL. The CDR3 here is CASSQESFSEQFF. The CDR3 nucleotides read TGCGCCAGCAGCCAAGAGTCCTTTTCTGAGCAGTTCTTC.

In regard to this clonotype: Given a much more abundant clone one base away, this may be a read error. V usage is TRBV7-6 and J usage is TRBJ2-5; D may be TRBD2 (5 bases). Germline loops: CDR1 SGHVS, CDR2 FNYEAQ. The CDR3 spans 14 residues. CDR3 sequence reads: CASSIALPGKTQYF. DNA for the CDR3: TGTGCCAGCAGCATAGCGCTCCCGGGGAAGACCCAGTACTTC.

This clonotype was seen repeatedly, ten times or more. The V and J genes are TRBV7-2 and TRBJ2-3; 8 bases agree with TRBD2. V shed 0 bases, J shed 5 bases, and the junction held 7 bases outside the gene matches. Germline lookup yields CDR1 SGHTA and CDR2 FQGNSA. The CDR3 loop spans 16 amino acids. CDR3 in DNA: TGTGCCAGCAGCTTAGCGTCGGGGGGGTTGGGAGATACGCAGTATTTT. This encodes CASSLASGGLGDTQYF.

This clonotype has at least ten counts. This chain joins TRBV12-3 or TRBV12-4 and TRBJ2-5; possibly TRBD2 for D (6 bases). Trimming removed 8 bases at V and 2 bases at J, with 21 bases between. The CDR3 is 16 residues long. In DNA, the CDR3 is TGTGCCAGCGGTTCTAGGTGGGGACTCAGACAAGAGACCCAGTACTTC. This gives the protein CASGSRWGLRQETQYF.

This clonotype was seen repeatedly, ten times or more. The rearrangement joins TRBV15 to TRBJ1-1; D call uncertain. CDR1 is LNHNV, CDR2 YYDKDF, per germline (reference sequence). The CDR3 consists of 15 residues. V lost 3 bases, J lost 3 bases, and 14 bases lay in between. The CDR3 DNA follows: TGTGCCACCAGCAGTGGAACCGGGAGCCACACTGAAGCTTTCTTT. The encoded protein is CATSSGTGSHTEAFF.

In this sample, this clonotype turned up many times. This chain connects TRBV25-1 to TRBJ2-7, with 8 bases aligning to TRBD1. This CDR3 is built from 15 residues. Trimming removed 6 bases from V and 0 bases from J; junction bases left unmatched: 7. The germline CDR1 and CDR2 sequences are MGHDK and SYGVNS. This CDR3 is CASSKGTGISYEQYV. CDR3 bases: TGTGCCAGCAGCAAAGGGACAGGAATCTCCTACGAGCAGTACGTC.

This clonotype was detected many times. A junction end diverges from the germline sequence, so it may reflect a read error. This chain's CDR3 is CATSTTSVTQFF. The CDR3 nucleotides read TGTGCCACCAGCACTACTAGCGTAACGCAGTTTTTT. The chain couples TRBV15 to TRBJ2-3; 7 bases align to TRBD2. The V gene's germline CDR1 is LNHNV and CDR2 YYDKDF (reference sequence). The CDR3 extends over 12 amino acids. Based on the CDR3 plus reference TRBV15 and TRBJ2-3, the full variable domain is DAMVIQNPRYQVTQFGKPVTLSCSQTLNHNVMYWYQQKSSQAPKLLFHYYDKDFNNEADTPDNFQSRRPNTSFCFLDIRSPGLGDTAMYLCATSTTSVTQFFGPGTRLTVL.

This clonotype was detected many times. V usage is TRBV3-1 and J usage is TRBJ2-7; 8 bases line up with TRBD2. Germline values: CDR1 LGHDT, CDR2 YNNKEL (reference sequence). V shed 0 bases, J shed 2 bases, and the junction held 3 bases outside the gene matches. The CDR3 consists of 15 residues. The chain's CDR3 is CASSQETSGAYEQYF. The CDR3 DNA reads TGTGCCAGCAGCCAAGAAACTAGCGGCGCCTACGAGCAGTACTTC.

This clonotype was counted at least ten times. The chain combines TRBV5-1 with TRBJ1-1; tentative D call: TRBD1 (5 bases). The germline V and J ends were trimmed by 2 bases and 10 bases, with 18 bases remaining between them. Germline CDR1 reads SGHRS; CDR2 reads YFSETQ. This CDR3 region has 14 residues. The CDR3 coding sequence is TGCGCCAGCAGCTTAACTATGAGGGGTAAAGGAGCTTTCTTT. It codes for CASSLTMRGKGAFF.

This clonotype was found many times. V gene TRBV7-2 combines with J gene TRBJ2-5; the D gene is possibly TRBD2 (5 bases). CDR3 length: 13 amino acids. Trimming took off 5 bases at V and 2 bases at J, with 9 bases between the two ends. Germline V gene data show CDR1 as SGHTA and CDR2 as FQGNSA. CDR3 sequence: CASSRSEQETQYF. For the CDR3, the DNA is TGTGCCAGCAGCCGTAGCGAGCAAGAGACCCAGTACTTC.

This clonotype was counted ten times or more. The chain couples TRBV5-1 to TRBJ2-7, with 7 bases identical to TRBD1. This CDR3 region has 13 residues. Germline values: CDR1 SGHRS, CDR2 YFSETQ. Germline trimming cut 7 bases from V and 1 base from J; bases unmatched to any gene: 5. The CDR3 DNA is TGCGCCAGCCGTCGGACAGGTTCCTACGAGCAGTACTTC. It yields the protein CASRRTGSYEQYF.

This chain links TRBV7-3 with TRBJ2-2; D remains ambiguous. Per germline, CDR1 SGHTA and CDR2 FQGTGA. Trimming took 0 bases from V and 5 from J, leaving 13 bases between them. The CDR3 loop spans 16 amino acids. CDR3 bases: TGTGCCAGCAGCTTAACGTCCGGGCTGGGGACCGGGGAGCTGTTTTTT. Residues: CASSLTSGLGTGELFF. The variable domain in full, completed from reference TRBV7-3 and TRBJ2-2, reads GAGVSQTPSNKVTEKGKYVELRCDPISGHTALYWYRQSLGQGPEFLIYFQGTGAADDSGLPNDRFFAVRPEGSVSTLKIQRTERGDSAVYLCASSLTSGLGTGELFFGEGSRLTVL.

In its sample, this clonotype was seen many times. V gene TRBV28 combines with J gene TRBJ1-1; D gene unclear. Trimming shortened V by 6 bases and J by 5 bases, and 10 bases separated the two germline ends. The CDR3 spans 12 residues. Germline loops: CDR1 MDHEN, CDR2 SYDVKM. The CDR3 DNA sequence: TGTGCCAGCAGCCTCCTGCGGACTGAAGCTTTCTTT. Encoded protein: CASSLLRTEAFF.

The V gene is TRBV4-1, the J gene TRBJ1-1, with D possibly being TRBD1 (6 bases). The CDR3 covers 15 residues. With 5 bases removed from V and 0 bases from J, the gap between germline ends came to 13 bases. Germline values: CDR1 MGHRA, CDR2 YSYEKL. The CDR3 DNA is TGCGCCAGCAGCGGGGGGGGCCTAATGAACACTGAAGCTTTCTTT. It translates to CASSGGGLMNTEAFF.